These 10 T cell receptor beta chains came from one sample sequenced in a study of cytomegalovirus exposure and HLA in healthy donors. PCR employed 60 Vbeta and 13 Jbeta primers. Only in-frame clones appear in the TCRdb table, and some are missing; sequencing was by immunoSEQ multiplex PCR. This sample carries roughly 240,000 clones, about 80% of them seen once, and the ten largest clones take 5.4%. The sequencing sample was made of PBMCs. All receptors come from a woman between 40 and 50 years old in good health and CMV-seropositive.

This rearrangement joins TRBV7-2 to TRBJ2-2; possibly TRBD1 for D (6 bases). The CDR3 extends over 15 amino acids. Germline V gene lookup returns CDR1 SGHTA and CDR2 FQGNSA. Trimming removed 5 bases from V and 8 bases from J, with 18 bases in between. The CDR3 DNA sequence: TGTGCCAGCAGCCCATCACCACAGGGAATGGGGGAGCTGTTTTTT. Encoded protein: CASSPSPQGMGELFF. The full variable domain, in which reference TRBV7-2 and TRBJ2-2 provide the parts outside the CDR3, is GAGVSQSPSNKVTEKGKDVELRCDPISGHTALYWYRQSLGQGLEFLIYFQGNSAPDKSGLPSDRFSAERTGGSVSTLTIQRTQQEDSAVYLCASSPSPQGMGELFFGEGSRLTVL.

This chain uses TRBV2 with TRBJ2-7; no clear D gene. The V and J ends lost 5 bases and 3 bases respectively, with 5 bases between them. The length of the CDR3 is 11 residues. Per the germline V gene, CDR1 is SNHLY and CDR2 is FYNNEI. The CDR3, as DNA: TGTGCCAGCAGTATGTACTACGAGCAGTACTTC. As protein: CASSMYYEQYF.

To note about this clone: One end of the junction fails to match germline, which may point to a read error. The chain joins TRBV7-9 to TRBJ2-1; D is uncertain. This CDR3 spans 13 amino acids. Germline values: CDR1 SEHNR, CDR2 FQNEAQ (reference sequence). CDR3 amino acids: CSSSLTGYNEQFF. The DNA for the CDR3 is TGTTCCAGCAGCCTAACGGGCTACAATGAGCAGTTCTTC.

The genes are TRBV5-6 and TRBJ1-1, with 7 bases that match TRBD1. The CDR3 runs to 15 residues. The junction had 8 bases not matched to a gene; V was cut back by 2 bases and J by 4 bases. Germline CDR1 reads SGHDT; CDR2 reads YYEEEE. DNA for the CDR3: TGTGCCAGCAGCTTTAAGGGGGCGATTGCCACTGAAGCTTTCTTT. Translated, it gives CASSFKGAIATEAFF.

This clone has a count of ten or more. V usage is TRBV27 and J usage is TRBJ1-1; a weak D match, TRBD1 (5 bases). V was clipped by 3 bases and J by 1 base, with 9 bases between them. The CDR3 is made up of 14 amino acids. Looked up from germline, CDR1 is MNHEY and CDR2 is SMNVEV (reference sequence). Here the CDR3 DNA reads TGTGCCAGCAGTTTTAGTAGGGGGAACACTGAAGCTTTCTTT. Translated: CASSFSRGNTEAFF.

V usage is TRBV30 and J usage is TRBJ2-3, with D unresolved. Germline V gene sequence: CDR1 GTSNPN, CDR2 SVGIG (reference sequence). The CDR3 is made up of 14 amino acids. Trimming cost V 7 bases and J 0 bases, with 14 bases left between them. In DNA form, the CDR3 reads TGTGCCTCCGTAGCAACCCCTAGCACAGATACGCAGTATTTT. Protein product: CASVATPSTDTQYF.

CDR3 nucleotide sequence: TGTGCCAGCAGCCGGGGGACAGCTTATGAAGCTTTCTTT. It encodes CASSRGTAYEAFF. The chain joins TRBV14 to TRBJ1-1, with 7 nucleotides matching TRBD1. With V trimmed by 4 bases and J by 7 bases, 6 bases remained unmatched. There are 13 residues in the CDR3. Germline lookup yields CDR1 SGHDN and CDR2 FVKESK.

This chain joins TRBV6-6 and TRBJ2-6, with D unresolved. The germline gives CDR1 MNHNY, CDR2 SVGAGI (reference sequence). CDR3 length equals 13 residues. V was clipped by 8 bases and J by 2 bases, with 7 bases between them. The CDR3 bases are TGTGCCAGCTGTTCTCCTGGGGCCAACGTCCTGACTTTC. It encodes CASCSPGANVLTF.

The chain links TRBV13 to TRBJ2-7; 9 nucleotides match TRBD2. V lost 1 base, J lost 7 bases, and 5 bases stayed unmatched. CDR1 and CDR2 (germline): PRHDT, FYEKMQ (reference sequence). This CDR3 is 14 amino acids long. The CDR3 loop is CASSLVGLAGEQYF. Here the CDR3 DNA reads TGTGCCAGCAGCTTAGTAGGGCTAGCGGGAGAGCAGTACTTC.

V gene TRBV9 combines with J gene TRBJ2-7, with D possibly being TRBD2 (6 bases). The CDR3 runs to 13 residues. V lost 2 bases and J lost 5, with 11 bases in between. CDR1 is SGDLS and CDR2 is YYNGEE in the germline V gene. CDR3 sequence reads: CASSVFGSDEQYF. For the CDR3, the DNA is TGTGCCAGCAGCGTCTTCGGGAGCGACGAGCAGTACTTC.